Described below is a single T cell receptor beta chain sequence and its context. Its antigen is unidentified. Germline CDR1 and CDR2: LNHNV and YYDKDF (reference sequence). V was cut by 0 bases and J by 3 bases, with 5 bases left in between. This CDR3 comprises 14 residues. These data originate in a study of cytomegalovirus exposure and HLA in healthy donors. Notes on the study in general: Later analysis suggested links between common viral pathogens and several top significant clusters.

13 Jbeta primers and 60 Vbeta primers were used for the PCR. Only in-frame clones appear in the TCRdb table, and some are missing; sequencing was by immunoSEQ multiplex PCR. This sample has 100,000 to 120,000 clones; about 80% occur once, and the top ten carry about 3.2%. Specimen: PBMCs. The clonotype comes from a woman aged 55-69 years in good health and CMV-seropositive. The chain recombines TRBV15 with TRBJ2-2; perhaps TRBD1 as D (5 bases). The CDR3 DNA follows: TGTGCCACCAGCAGAGACAGGGACACCGGGGAGCTGTTTTTT. It is translated as CATSRDRDTGELFF.